This note documents a single T cell receptor beta chain sequence. A multiplex PCR was run with 60 Vbeta primers and 13 Jbeta primers. Produced via immunoSEQ multiplex PCR; TCRdb's table is partial and in-frame only. The sample consists of about 180,000 clones, approximately 73% of them appearing once. This specimen comes from a study of cytomegalovirus exposure and HLA in healthy donors. The CDR3 is 12 amino acids. Germline CDR1 reads SEHNR; CDR2 reads FQNEAQ (reference sequence). V was shortened by 6 bases and J by 7 bases, with 11 bases between the two germline ends. The material sequenced was PBMCs. This TCR was recovered from a woman aged 25 to 39 in good health and CMV-seropositive. V is TRBV7-9 and J is TRBJ2-3; no clear D gene. In DNA form, the CDR3 reads TGTGCCAGCAGTCCTCAGGAATATACGCAGTATTTT. Residues: CASSPQEYTQYF.